This T cell receptor beta chain was identified during a study of CXCR3-negative and CXCR3-positive naive CD8 T cells. Study overall: A total of roughly 140 million TRB reads was generated, with about 1.5 +/- 0.3 million per library. General study results and limits: Between one naive subset and the other, surface CD5 was comparable, and TCR strength was inferred from TRB CDR3 properties. TRB CDR3 hydrophobicity was greater in CXCR3-positive naive cells than in CXCR3-negative naive cells.

The CDR3 is made up of 12 amino acids. The V gene's germline CDR1 is MNHEY and CDR2 SVGAGI. CD45RO-CCR7+CD27+CD95- was the phenotype of naive CD8+ T cells. Of note for this clonotype: The antigen is not known.

5' RACE that incorporated UMI labels was used to prepare the TRB cDNA libraries. TCRdb reanalyzed the 5' RACE reads, giving one entry per CDR3 protein sequence and no DNA. The ten top clones account for just over 0.7%, within a sample of 60,000 to 70,000 distinct CDR3 sequences. This receptor was identified in a human donor in good health. Some clones in this sample may be carry-over from other donors' samples. The chain links TRBV6-5 to TRBJ1-1. The sequenced material came from naive CXCR3+ CD8+ T cells from blood. The sample's subset: CD45RO-CCR7+CD27+CD95- naive CD8+ T cells expressing CXCR3 (TNR3+). The CDR3 loop reads CASSSANTEAFF.